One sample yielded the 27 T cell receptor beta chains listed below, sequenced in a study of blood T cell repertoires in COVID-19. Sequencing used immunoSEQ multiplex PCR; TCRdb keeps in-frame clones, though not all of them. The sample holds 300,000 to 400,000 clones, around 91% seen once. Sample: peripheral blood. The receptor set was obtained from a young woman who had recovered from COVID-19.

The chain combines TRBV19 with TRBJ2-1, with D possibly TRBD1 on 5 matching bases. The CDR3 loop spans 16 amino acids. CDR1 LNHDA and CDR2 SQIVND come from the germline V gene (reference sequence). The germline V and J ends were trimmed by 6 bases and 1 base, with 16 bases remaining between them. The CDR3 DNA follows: TGTGCCAGTAGAAATCACAAAGACAGATCCTACAATGAGCAGTTCTTC. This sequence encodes CASRNHKDRSYNEQFF. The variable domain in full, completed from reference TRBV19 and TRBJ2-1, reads DGGITQSPKYLFRKEGQNVTLSCEQNLNHDAMYWYRQDPGQGLRLIYYSQIVNDFQKGDIAEGYSVSREKKESFPLTVTSAQKNPTAFYLCASRNHKDRSYNEQFFGPGTRLTVL.

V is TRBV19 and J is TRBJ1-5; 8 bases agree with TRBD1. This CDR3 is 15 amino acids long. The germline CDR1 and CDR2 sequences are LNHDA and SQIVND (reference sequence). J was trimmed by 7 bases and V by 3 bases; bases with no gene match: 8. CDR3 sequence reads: CASSILAGGEQPQHF. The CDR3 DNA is TGTGCCAGTAGTATTTTGGCAGGGGGCGAGCAGCCCCAGCATTTT. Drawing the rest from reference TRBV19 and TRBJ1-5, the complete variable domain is DGGITQSPKYLFRKEGQNVTLSCEQNLNHDAMYWYRQDPGQGLRLIYYSQIVNDFQKGDIAEGYSVSREKKESFPLTVTSAQKNPTAFYLCASSILAGGEQPQHFGDGTRLSIL.

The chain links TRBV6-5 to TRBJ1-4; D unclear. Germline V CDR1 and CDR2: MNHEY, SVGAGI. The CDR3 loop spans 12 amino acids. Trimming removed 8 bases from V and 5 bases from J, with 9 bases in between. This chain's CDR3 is CASGRENEKLFF. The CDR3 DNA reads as TGTGCCAGCGGACGGGAAAATGAAAAACTGTTTTTT.

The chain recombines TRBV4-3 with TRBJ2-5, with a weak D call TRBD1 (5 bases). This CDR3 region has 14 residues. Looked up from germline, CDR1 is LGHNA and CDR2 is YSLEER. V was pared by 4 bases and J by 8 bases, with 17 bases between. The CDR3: CASSLGGVQGTQYF. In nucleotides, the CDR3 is TGCGCCAGCAGCCTGGGTGGGGTCCAGGGCACCCAGTACTTC.

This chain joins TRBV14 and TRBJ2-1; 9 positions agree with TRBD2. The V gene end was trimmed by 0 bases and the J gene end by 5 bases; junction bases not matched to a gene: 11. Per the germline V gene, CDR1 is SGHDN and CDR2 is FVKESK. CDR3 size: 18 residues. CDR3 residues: CASSQDLPGAGGNNEQFF. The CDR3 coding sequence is TGTGCCAGCAGCCAAGATCTCCCCGGGGCGGGAGGGAACAATGAGCAGTTCTTC.

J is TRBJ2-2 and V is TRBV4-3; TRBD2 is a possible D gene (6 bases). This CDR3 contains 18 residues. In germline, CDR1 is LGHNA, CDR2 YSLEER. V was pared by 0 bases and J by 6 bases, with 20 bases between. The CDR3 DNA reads TGCGCCAGCAGCCAAGATCGGAGGGGCGGTCTGGCTTCCGGGGAGCTGTTTTTT. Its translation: CASSQDRRGGLASGELFF.

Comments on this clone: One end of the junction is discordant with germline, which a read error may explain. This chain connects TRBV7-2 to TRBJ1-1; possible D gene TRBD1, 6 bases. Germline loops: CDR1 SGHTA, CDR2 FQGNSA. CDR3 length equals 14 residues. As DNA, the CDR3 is TGTGCCAGCAGGTTAGGGGGGCGCGACACTGAAGCTTTCTTT. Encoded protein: CASRLGGRDTEAFF.

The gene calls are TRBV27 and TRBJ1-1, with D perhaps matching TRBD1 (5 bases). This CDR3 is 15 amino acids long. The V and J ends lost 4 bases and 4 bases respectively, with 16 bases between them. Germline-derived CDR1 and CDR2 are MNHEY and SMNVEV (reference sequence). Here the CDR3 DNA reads TGTGCCAGCAGTTCGCAAACAGGTCCGGGCACTGAAGCTTTCTTT. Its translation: CASSSQTGPGTEAFF.

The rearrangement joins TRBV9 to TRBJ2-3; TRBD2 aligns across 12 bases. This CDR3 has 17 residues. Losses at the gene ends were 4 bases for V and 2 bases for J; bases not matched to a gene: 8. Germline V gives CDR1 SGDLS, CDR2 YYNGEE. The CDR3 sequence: CASSPSLAGGVTDTQYF. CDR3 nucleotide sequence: TGTGCCAGCAGCCCTTCCCTAGCGGGAGGGGTCACAGATACGCAGTATTTT.

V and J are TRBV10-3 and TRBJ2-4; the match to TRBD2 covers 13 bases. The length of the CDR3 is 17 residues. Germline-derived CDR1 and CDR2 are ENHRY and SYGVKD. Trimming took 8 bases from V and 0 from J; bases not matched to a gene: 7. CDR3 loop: CAILLLAGGGAKNIQYF. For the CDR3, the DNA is TGTGCCATCCTGTTACTAGCGGGAGGGGGAGCCAAAAACATTCAGTACTTC.

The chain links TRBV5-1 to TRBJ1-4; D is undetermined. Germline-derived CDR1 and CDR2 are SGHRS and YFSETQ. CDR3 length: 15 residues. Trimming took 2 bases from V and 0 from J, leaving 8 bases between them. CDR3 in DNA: TGCGCCAGCAGCTTTGGTCAGACAACTAATGAAAAACTGTTTTTT. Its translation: CASSFGQTTNEKLFF.

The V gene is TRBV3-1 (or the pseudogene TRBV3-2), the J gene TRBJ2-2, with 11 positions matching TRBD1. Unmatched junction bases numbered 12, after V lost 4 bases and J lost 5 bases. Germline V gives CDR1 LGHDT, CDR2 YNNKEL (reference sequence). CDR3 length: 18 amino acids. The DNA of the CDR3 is TGTGCCAGCAGCCGTCCCAGCGGGACAGGGGGAGGAACCGGGGAGCTGTTTTTT. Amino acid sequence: CASSRPSGTGGGTGELFF.

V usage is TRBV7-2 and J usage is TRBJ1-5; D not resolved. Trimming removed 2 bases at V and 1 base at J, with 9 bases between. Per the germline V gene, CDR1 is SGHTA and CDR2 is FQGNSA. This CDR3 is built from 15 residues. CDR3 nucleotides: TGTGCCAGCAGCTTAAGTGTCGGGAGCAATCAGCCCCAGCATTTT. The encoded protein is CASSLSVGSNQPQHF.

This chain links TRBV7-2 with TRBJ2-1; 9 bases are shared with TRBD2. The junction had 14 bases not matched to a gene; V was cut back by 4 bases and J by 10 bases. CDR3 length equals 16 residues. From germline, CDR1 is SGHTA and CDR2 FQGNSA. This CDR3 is CASSSPGLASKEEQFF. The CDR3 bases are TGTGCCAGCAGCTCCCCGGGACTAGCCTCGAAGGAGGAGCAGTTCTTC.

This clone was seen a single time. The CDR3 reads CASSLSGSNYGYTF. CDR3 DNA sequence: TGCGCCAGCAGCTTGTCAGGGTCTAACTATGGCTACACCTTC. The chain couples TRBV5-1 to TRBJ1-2; D is possibly TRBD1 (5 bases). The germline gives CDR1 SGHRS, CDR2 YFSETQ. The CDR3 covers 14 residues. The germline V and J ends were trimmed by 1 base and 0 bases, with 7 bases remaining between them. Based on the CDR3 plus reference TRBV5-1 and TRBJ1-2, the full variable domain is KAGVTQTPRYLIKTRGQQVTLSCSPISGHRSVSWYQQTPGQGLQFLFEYFSETQRNKGNFPGRFSGRQFSNSRSEMNVSTLELGDSALYLCASSLSGSNYGYTFGSGTRLTVV.

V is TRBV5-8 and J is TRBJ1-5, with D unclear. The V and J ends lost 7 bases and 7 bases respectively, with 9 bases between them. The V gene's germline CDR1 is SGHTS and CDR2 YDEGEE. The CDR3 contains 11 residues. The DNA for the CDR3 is TGTGCCAGCTCTGAGAGGCAGCCCCAGCATTTT. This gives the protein CASSERQPQHF.

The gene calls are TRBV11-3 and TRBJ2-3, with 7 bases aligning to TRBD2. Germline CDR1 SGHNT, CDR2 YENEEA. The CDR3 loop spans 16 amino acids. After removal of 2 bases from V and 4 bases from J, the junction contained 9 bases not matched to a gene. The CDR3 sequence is CASSLLYAGASDTQYF. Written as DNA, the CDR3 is TGTGCCAGCAGCTTATTATACGCGGGAGCGTCAGATACGCAGTATTTT.

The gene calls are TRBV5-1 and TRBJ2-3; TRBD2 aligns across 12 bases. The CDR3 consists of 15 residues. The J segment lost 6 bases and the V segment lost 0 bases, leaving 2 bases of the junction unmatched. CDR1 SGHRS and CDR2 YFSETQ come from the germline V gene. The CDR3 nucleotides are TGCGCCAGCAGCTTGGGACTAGCGGGAGCGGATACGCAGTATTTT. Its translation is CASSLGLAGADTQYF. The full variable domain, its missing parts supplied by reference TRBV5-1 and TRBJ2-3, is KAGVTQTPRYLIKTRGQQVTLSCSPISGHRSVSWYQQTPGQGLQFLFEYFSETQRNKGNFPGRFSGRQFSNSRSEMNVSTLELGDSALYLCASSLGLAGADTQYFGPGTRLTVL.

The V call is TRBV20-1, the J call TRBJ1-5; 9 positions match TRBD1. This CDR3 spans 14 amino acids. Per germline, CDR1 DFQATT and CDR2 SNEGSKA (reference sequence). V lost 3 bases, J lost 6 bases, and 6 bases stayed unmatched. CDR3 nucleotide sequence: TGCAGTGCTAGTTGGGACAGGGTGGGTCAGCCCCAGCATTTT. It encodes CSASWDRVGQPQHF.

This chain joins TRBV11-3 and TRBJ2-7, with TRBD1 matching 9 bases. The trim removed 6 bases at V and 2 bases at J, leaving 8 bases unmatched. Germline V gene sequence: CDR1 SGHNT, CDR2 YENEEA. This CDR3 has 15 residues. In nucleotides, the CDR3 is TGTGCCAGCAGGAACGGGACAGGGAAAACCTACGAGCAGTACGTC. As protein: CASRNGTGKTYEQYV.

CDR3 coding DNA: TGTGCCAGCCAGGAGGGATTTAGCACAGATACGCAGTATTTT. Translation: CASQEGFSTDTQYF. The J gene is TRBJ2-3, the V gene TRBV6-5, with TRBD2 as a possible D gene (6 bases). The CDR3 is made up of 14 amino acids. Germline CDR1 reads MNHEY; CDR2 reads SVGAGI. V lost 8 bases, J lost 0 bases, and 12 bases lay in between.

CDR3 amino acids: CASSPFKNTEAFF. DNA of the CDR3: TGTGCCAGCTCACCATTCAAGAACACTGAAGCTTTCTTT. V and J are TRBV18 and TRBJ1-1; the D is unclear. The V end was cut by 2 bases, the J end by 1 base, with 5 bases between. Germline assignment: CDR1 KGHSH and CDR2 LQKENI. The CDR3 is 13 amino acids.

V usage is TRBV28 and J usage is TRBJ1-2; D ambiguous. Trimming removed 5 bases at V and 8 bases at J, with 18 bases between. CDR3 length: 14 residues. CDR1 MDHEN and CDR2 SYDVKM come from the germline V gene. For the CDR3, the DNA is TGTGCCAGCAGTCCCGTTAAGAGTGTTTTGGGCTACACCTTC. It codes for CASSPVKSVLGYTF.

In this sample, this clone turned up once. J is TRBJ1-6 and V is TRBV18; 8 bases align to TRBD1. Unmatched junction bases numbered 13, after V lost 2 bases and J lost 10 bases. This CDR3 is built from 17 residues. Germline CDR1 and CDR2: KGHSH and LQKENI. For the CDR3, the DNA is TGTGCCAGCTCACCAAGGACAGGGAGGCTTCGGGACTCACCCCTCCACTTT. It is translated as CASSPRTGRLRDSPLHF.

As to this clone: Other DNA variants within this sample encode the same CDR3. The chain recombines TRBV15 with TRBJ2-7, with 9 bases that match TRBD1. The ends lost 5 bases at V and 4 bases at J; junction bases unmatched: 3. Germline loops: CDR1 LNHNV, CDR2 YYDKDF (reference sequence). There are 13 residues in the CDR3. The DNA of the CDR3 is TGTGCCACCAGCCTGGACAGGGGATACGAGCAGTACGTC. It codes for CATSLDRGYEQYV.

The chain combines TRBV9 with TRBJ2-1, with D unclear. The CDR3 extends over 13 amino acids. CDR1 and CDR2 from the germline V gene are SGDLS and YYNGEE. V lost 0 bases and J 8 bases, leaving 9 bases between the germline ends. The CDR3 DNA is TGTGCCAGCAGCGTAGCTGCGGTCGATGAGCAGTTCTTC. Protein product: CASSVAAVDEQFF.

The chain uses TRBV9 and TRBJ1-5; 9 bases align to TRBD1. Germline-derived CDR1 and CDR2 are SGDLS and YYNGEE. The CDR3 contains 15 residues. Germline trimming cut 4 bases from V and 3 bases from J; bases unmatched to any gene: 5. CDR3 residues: CASSLGQGYNQPQHF. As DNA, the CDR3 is TGTGCCAGCAGCTTGGGACAGGGCTACAATCAGCCCCAGCATTTT.